The next 10 T cell receptor beta chains were all read from a single sample in a study of blood T cell repertoires in COVID-19. Sequencing used immunoSEQ multiplex PCR; TCRdb keeps in-frame clones, though not all of them. The sample carries tens of thousands of clones, more than 70% recorded once. Sequencing was carried out using peripheral blood. These receptors all stem from a man in his 60s with acute or convalescent COVID-19.

The J gene is TRBJ2-2, the V gene TRBV5-5; D uncertain. There are 14 residues in the CDR3. Germline V gene sequence: CDR1 SGHKS, CDR2 YYEKEE (reference sequence). Trimming took 4 bases from V and 2 from J, leaving 9 bases between them. DNA of the CDR3: TGTGCCAGCAGCCCACAGACCAACACCGGGGAGCTGTTTTTT. Encoded protein: CASSPQTNTGELFF. Together with reference TRBV5-5 and TRBJ2-2, the CDR3 gives the full variable domain: DAGVTQSPTHLIKTRGQQVTLRCSPISGHKSVSWYQQVLGQGPQFIFQYYEKEERGRGNFPDRFSARQFPNYSSELNVNALLLGDSALYLCASSPQTNTGELFFGEGSRLTVL.

The chain joins TRBV19 to TRBJ1-6, with TRBD1 matching over 9 bases. CDR3 size: 14 residues. The trim removed 6 bases at V and 8 bases at J, leaving 5 bases unmatched. CDR1 is LNHDA and CDR2 is SQIVND in the germline V gene (reference sequence). Here the CDR3 DNA reads TGTGCCAGTAGCTCCGGGACAGGGTATTCACCCCTCCACTTT. This codes for CASSSGTGYSPLHF.

The rearrangement links TRBV12-3 or TRBV12-4 to TRBJ2-5; tentative D call: TRBD1 (6 bases). V shed 5 bases and J shed 5 bases, with 12 bases lying between them. The length of the CDR3 is 13 residues. In DNA, the CDR3 is TGTGCCAGCAGTAACAGGGTTGTGGAGACCCAGTACTTC. It translates to CASSNRVVETQYF.

V and J are TRBV7-6 and TRBJ2-5; 10 bases agree with TRBD2. Trimming at V came to 7 bases and at J to 7 bases, leaving 12 bases not matched to a gene. The CDR3 runs to 15 residues. Germline V gene lookup returns CDR1 SGHVS and CDR2 FNYEAQ. The DNA of the CDR3 is TGTGCCAGCACTCGAACTGGGACTAGCGTCGGGACCCAGTACTTC. Translated: CASTRTGTSVGTQYF. The whole variable domain, remainder taken from reference TRBV7-6 and TRBJ2-5, is GAGVSQSPRYKVTKRGQDVALRCDPISGHVSLYWYRQALGQGPEFLTYFNYEAQQDKSGLPNDRFSAERPEGSISTLTIQRTEQRDSAMYRCASTRTGTSVGTQYFGPGTRLLVL.

The chain joins TRBV5-3 to TRBJ2-7; D unresolved. TRBV5-3 counts as an open reading frame of uncertain function. The CDR3 length is 11 residues. Between the trimmed V and J ends, which lost 3 bases and 9 bases, there was a span of 10 bases. CDR3 DNA sequence: TGTGCCAGAAGCTCACCAGATTGGCAGTACTTC. Its translation is CARSSPDWQYF.

The rearrangement links TRBV28 to TRBJ1-1, with unresolved D. Looked up from germline, CDR1 is MDHEN and CDR2 is SYDVKM. The CDR3 has 15 residues. Trimming shortened V by 4 bases and J by 4 bases, and 16 bases separated the two germline ends. The chain's CDR3 is CASSSPGFSSTEAFF. As DNA, the CDR3 is TGTGCCAGCAGTTCCCCCGGGTTTAGTAGCACTGAAGCTTTCTTT.

This clone was found a few times. CDR3 sequence reads: CASRESGDSYNEQFF. The CDR3 DNA sequence: TGCGCCAGCAGGGAGAGCGGTGACTCCTACAATGAGCAGTTCTTC. The chain has TRBV5-1 and TRBJ2-1; D possibly corresponds to TRBD2 (5 bases). The CDR3 extends over 15 amino acids. CDR1 and CDR2 from the germline V gene are SGHRS and YFSETQ. V lost 5 bases, J lost 0 bases, and 12 bases lay in between.

This clone is labeled as medium-sized. J is TRBJ2-1 and V is TRBV7-3; the D is unclear. The CDR3 consists of 15 residues. Germline-derived CDR1 and CDR2 are SGHTA and FQGTGA. V gave up 5 bases and J gave up 0 bases, with 11 bases separating them. The CDR3 DNA is TGTGCCAGCAGCCCCAGTGGTACCTCCTACAATGAGCAGTTCTTC. Translated: CASSPSGTSYNEQFF.

The rearrangement links TRBV10-3 to TRBJ1-5; 7 positions agree with TRBD1. Trimming took 10 bases from V and 2 from J; bases not matched to a gene: 8. The germline V gene encodes CDR1 ENHRY and CDR2 SYGVKD. This CDR3 spans 14 amino acids. CDR3 bases: TGTGCCACTCAAAAAACAGGGGGCAATCAGCCCCAGCATTTT. It translates to CATQKTGGNQPQHF.

This clone was seen a few times. This chain uses TRBV5-1 with TRBJ2-7; 7 bases agree with TRBD1. V was clipped by 3 bases and J by 2 bases; unmatched bases: 2. Germline loops: CDR1 SGHRS, CDR2 YFSETQ. The length of the CDR3 is 13 residues. Written as DNA, the CDR3 is TGCGCCAGCAGCTGGGGACAGACCTACGAGCAGTACTTC. Amino acid sequence: CASSWGQTYEQYF.